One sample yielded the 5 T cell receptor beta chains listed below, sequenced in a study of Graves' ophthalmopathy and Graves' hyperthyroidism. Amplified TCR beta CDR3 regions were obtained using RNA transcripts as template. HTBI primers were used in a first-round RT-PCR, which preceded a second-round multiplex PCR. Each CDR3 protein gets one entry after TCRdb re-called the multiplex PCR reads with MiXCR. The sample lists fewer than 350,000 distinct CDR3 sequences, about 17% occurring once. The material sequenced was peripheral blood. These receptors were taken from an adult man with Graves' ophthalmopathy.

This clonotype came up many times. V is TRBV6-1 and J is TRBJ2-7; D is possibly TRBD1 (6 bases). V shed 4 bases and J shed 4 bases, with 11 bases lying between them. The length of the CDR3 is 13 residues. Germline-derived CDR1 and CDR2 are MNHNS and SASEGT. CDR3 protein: CASSAGQIYEQYF. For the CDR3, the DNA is TGTGCCAGCAGTGCGGGACAAATATACGAGCAGTACTTC.

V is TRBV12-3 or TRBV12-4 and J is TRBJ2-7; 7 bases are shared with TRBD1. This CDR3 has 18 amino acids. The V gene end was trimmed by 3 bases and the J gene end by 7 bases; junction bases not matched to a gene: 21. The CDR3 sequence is CASSFMWVLGQFENEQYF. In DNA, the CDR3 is TGTGCCAGCAGTTTTATGTGGGTGTTGGGACAGTTCGAGAATGAGCAGTACTTC.

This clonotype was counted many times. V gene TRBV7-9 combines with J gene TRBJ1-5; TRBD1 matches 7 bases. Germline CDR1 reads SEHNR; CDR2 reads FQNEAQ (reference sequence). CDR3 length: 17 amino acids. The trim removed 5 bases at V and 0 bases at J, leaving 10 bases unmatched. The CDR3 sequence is CASSRATGALSNQPQHF. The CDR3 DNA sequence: TGTGCCAGCAGCCGAGCCACAGGGGCACTTAGCAATCAGCCCCAGCATTTT.

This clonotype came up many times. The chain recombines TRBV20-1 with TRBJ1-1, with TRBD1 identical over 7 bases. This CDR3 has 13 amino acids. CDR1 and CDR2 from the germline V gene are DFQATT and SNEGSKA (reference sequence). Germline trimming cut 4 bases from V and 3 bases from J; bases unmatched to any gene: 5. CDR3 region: CSATRDSHTEAFF. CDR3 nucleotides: TGCAGTGCTACAAGGGACAGCCACACTGAAGCTTTCTTT.

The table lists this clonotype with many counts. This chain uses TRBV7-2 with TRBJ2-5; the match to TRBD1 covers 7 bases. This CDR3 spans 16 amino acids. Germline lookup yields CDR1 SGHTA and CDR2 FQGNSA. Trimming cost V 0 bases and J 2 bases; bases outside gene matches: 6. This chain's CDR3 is CASSLAGGAWQETQYF. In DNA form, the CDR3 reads TGTGCCAGCAGCTTAGCAGGGGGCGCGTGGCAAGAGACCCAGTACTTC.